This T cell receptor beta chain was sequenced during a study of cytomegalovirus exposure and HLA in healthy donors. Germline V lookup: CDR1 MNHNY, CDR2 SVGAGI (reference sequence). This CDR3 is 14 amino acids long. The V end was cut by 6 bases, the J end by 2 bases, with 14 bases between. About this clone itself: Antigen specificity is unknown.

Those who donated were healthy bone marrow donors. The study, taken as a whole, reports: In vitro testing confirmed three CMV-associated chains as specific for CMV antigens. A later analysis associated 16,951 TCR beta sequences with HLA alleles at a 0.05 false discovery rate. High sensitivity and specificity were reportedly achieved when the classifier diagnosed cytomegalovirus status.

It was with 60 Vbeta and 13 Jbeta primers that the PCR ran. Repertoires were generated with immunoSEQ multiplex PCR, while TCRdb's copy carries only in-frame clones and drops some. The sample comprises about 160,000 clones, 81% of which are singletons, and 1% to 1.5% rests with the top ten. The sequence was collected from a middle-aged man in good health and CMV-seropositive. The chain recombines TRBV6-6 with TRBJ2-7; the D gene is possibly TRBD1 (5 bases). Material for sequencing was PBMCs. The CDR3 nucleotides are TGTGCCAGCAGCTTAGGTACAGGACCCTACGAGCAGTACTTC. Translation: CASSLGTGPYEQYF.